The 8 T cell receptor beta chains in this list originate from one sample, sequenced in a study of blood T cell repertoires in COVID-19 (TCRdb year 2020). Libraries were prepared through the immunoSEQ multiplex PCR assay. TCRdb provides this immuneACCESS table in a form limited to in-frame rearrangements. Some clones are lacking; in checked studies, under half of them reflect an unresolved V gene, and why the rest are absent is not known. In all, the sample holds roughly 53,000 clones, and roughly nine tenths of those were seen once. 1.6% of the sample belongs to the ten largest clones. What was sequenced was peripheral blood. Receptors originate from a man aged 60 to 75 with acute or convalescent COVID-19.

The chain uses TRBV10-2 and TRBJ2-1; D gene unclear. CDR1 WSHSY and CDR2 SAAADI come from the germline V gene. The CDR3 contains 13 residues. V lost 0 bases and J lost 7, with 7 bases in between. The CDR3 loop reads CASSESRNNEQFF. The CDR3 bases are TGCGCCAGCAGTGAGTCCAGGAATAATGAGCAGTTCTTC.

This clone has a handful of counts. V and J are TRBV27 and TRBJ1-1; 8 bases fit TRBD1. V lost 4 bases to trimming and J lost 6 bases; unmatched junction nucleotides: 1. The germline V gene encodes CDR1 MNHEY and CDR2 SMNVEV (reference sequence). This CDR3 has 12 residues. Written as DNA, the CDR3 is TGTGCCAGCAGTTCAGGGGGCGCTGAAGCTTTCTTT. It encodes CASSSGGAEAFF.

The gene calls are TRBV6-6 and TRBJ1-1; D remains unclear. Germline V gene data show CDR1 as MNHNY and CDR2 as SVGAGI (reference sequence). V lost 5 bases to trimming and J lost 0 bases, with 13 bases between them. CDR3 length: 15 residues. CDR3 loop: CASSRMRALNTEAFF. CDR3 nucleotide sequence: TGTGCCAGCAGTCGGATGAGGGCCTTGAACACTGAAGCTTTCTTT.

The CDR3 sequence: CAWNRGSTGELFF. The DNA for the CDR3 is TGTGCCTGGAATAGGGGGAGCACCGGGGAGCTGTTTTTT. The chain employs TRBV30 and TRBJ2-2, with D perhaps matching TRBD1 (6 bases). Between the trimmed V and J ends, which lost 4 bases and 4 bases, there was a span of 10 bases. Germline lookup yields CDR1 GTSNPN and CDR2 SVGIG (reference sequence). CDR3 size: 13 residues.

In DNA form, the CDR3 reads TGTGCCAGCAGCTTAGAACTTCATCAAATGGGGGGGGAACAAGAGACCCAGTACTTC. Protein product: CASSLELHQMGGEQETQYF. V and J are TRBV7-9 and TRBJ2-5; 7 positions agree with TRBD2. Looked up from germline, CDR1 is SEHNR and CDR2 is FQNEAQ (reference sequence). The CDR3 covers 19 residues. The V gene end was trimmed by 1 base and the J gene end by 2 bases; junction bases not matched to a gene: 16. Combining the CDR3 with reference TRBV7-9 and TRBJ2-5 gives the whole variable domain DTGVSQNPRHKITKRGQNVTFRCDPISEHNRLYWYRQTLGQGPEFLTYFQNEAQLEKSRLLSDRFSAERPKGSFSTLEIQRTEQGDSAMYLCASSLELHQMGGEQETQYFGPGTRLLVL.

The rearrangement links TRBV7-8 to TRBJ2-1, with a weak D call TRBD1 (6 bases). V was clipped by 5 bases and J by 7 bases, with 9 bases between them. CDR1 and CDR2 (germline): SGHVS, FQNEAQ. The CDR3 totals 12 residues. DNA of the CDR3: TGTGCCAGCAGCCTACAGGGTAATGAGCAGTTCTTC. Protein product: CASSLQGNEQFF.

The chain couples TRBV2 to TRBJ1-6; 8 nucleotides line up with TRBD1. Germline CDR1 reads SNHLY; CDR2 reads FYNNEI. The CDR3 extends over 17 amino acids. J was trimmed by 4 bases and V by 6 bases; bases with no gene match: 11. CDR3 sequence: CASSRTGTVSYNSPLHF. The DNA for the CDR3 is TGTGCCAGCAGCAGGACAGGGACCGTTTCTTATAATTCACCCCTCCACTTT.

The V gene is TRBV6-5, the J gene TRBJ1-1; D may be TRBD1 (5 bases). V dropped 5 bases and J dropped 4 bases, with 14 bases sitting between them. The CDR3 loop spans 14 amino acids. Germline V CDR1 and CDR2: MNHEY, SVGAGI. CDR3 bases: TGTGCCAGCAGTATGGACACGCGGAGCACTGAAGCTTTCTTT. Amino acids: CASSMDTRSTEAFF.